The clone carrying this TCR beta chain was recorded only once. The target antigen is unknown. Clones were sequenced by immunoSEQ multiplex PCR, and TCRdb holds only the in-frame ones, with some missing. The table records about 74,000 clones, approximately 80% of them present only once. This specimen belongs to a study of OX40 agonist ivuxolimab in advanced cancers. Study as a whole: From roughly 23 to 90 years was the age range, with a mean of around 56 years, and 65% to 90% were male.

Study-level findings and limits: The mean number of expanded clones was higher in CD8+ T cells than in CD4+.

The specimen comprised CD4+ or CD8+ T cells sorted from blood, sampled in a trial of the OX40 agonist ivuxolimab. This TCR derives from an adult with an advanced solid tumor such as melanoma, head and neck, liver or kidney cancer.

The CDR3 DNA reads as TGTGCCAGCAGTTTAACACACGGCTACGAGCAGTACTTC. It is translated as CASSLTHGYEQYF. The V and J genes are TRBV28 and TRBJ2-7; D is undetermined. Trimming shortened V by 2 bases and J by 3 bases, and 8 bases separated the two germline ends. The CDR3 contains 13 residues. CDR1 is MDHEN, CDR2 SYDVKM, per germline.